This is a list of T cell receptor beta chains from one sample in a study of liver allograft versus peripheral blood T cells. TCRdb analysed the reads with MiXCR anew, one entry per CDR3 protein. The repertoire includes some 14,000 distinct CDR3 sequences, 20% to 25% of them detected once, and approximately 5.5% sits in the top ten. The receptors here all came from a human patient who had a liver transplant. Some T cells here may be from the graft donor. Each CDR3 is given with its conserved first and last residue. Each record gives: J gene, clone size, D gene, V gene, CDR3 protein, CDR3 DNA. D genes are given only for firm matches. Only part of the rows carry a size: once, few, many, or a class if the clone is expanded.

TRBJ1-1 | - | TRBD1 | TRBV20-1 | CSARGVGGGDTEAFF | TGCAGTGCTAGAGGTGTAGGGGGCGGGGACACTGAAGCTTTCTTT
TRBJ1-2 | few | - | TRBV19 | CASSRARGNYGYTF | TGTGCCAGTAGTCGGGCCAGGGGAAACTATGGCTACACCTTC
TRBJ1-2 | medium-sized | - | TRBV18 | CASSPPERRGSYGYTF | TGTGCCAGCTCACCACCGGAAAGGAGGGGTAGCTATGGCTACACCTTC
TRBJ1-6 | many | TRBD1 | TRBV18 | CASSPRIGGGNSPLHF | TGTGCCAGCTCACCACGGATTGGAGGGGGCAATTCACCCCTCCACTTT
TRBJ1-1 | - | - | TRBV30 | CAWSLSGNTEAFF | TGTGCCTGGAGTCTATCGGGGAACACTGAAGCTTTCTTT
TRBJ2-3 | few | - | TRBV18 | CASSSDTDTQYF | TGTGCCAGCTCATCTGACACAGATACGCAGTATTTT
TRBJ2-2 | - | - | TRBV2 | CASSVLTGGTGELFF | TGTGCCAGCAGTGTCTTGACAGGTGGGACCGGGGAGCTGTTTTTT
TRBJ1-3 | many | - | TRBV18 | CASSPGALLRNTIYF | TGTGCCAGCTCACCGGGAGCGCTGCTAAGAAACACCATATATTTT
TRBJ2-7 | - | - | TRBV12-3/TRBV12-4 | CASSFRGGYEQYF | TGTGCCAGCAGTTTCAGGGGTGGCTACGAGCAGTACTTC
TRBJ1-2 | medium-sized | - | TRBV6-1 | CASRHPAVGLGYTF | TGTGCCAGCAGGCACCCTGCCGTGGGCCTAGGCTACACCTTC
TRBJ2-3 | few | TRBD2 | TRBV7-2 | CASSPLAGGVTDTQYF | TGTGCCAGCAGCCCTCTAGCGGGGGGGGTCACAGATACGCAGTATTTT
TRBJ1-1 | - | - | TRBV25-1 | CASRDRLNTEAFF | TGTGCCAGCAGAGACAGATTGAACACTGAAGCTTTCTTT
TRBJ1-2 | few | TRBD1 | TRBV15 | CVTSRGGGGTANYGYTF | TGTGTCACCAGCAGAGGAGGGGGCGGGACGGCTAACTATGGCTACACCTTC
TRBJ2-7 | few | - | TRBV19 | CASTPRAGSYEQYF | TGTGCCAGTACCCCTCGGGCGGGGTCCTACGAGCAGTACTTC
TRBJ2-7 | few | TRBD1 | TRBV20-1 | CSASRQGISHEQYF | TGCAGTGCTAGTCGACAGGGGATATCCCACGAGCAGTACTTC
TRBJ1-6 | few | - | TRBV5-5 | CASSLNPDGGGSPLHF | TGTGCCAGCAGCTTGAACCCCGACGGAGGCGGTTCACCCCTCCACTTT
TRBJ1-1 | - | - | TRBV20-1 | CSARDRVPFLQNTEAFF | TGCAGTGCTAGAGATCGGGTCCCCTTCTTACAGAACACTGAAGCTTTCTTT
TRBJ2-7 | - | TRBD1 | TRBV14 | CASSFPGQGREQYF | TGTGCCAGCAGCTTTCCGGGACAGGGTAGAGAGCAGTACTTC
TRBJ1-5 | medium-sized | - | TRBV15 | CATSRAPRGSYQPQHF | TGTGCCACCAGCAGAGCCCCCAGGGGATCGTATCAGCCCCAGCATTTT
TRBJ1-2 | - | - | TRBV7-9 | CASSLLVGGNYGYTF | TGTGCCAGCAGCTTATTAGTCGGAGGGAACTATGGCTACACCTTC
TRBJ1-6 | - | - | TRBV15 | CATSRDNSPLHF | TGTGCCACCTCTCGGGATAATTCACCCCTCCACTTT
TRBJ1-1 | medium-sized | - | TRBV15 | CATSRSRGQENTEAFF | TGTGCCACCAGCAGATCCCGGGGACAAGAGAACACTGAAGCTTTCTTT
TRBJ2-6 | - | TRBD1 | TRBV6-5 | CASSYSPPGTGLLTGANVLTF | TGTGCCAGCAGTTACTCCCCCCCGGGGACAGGACTACTCACTGGGGCCAACGTCCTGACTTTC
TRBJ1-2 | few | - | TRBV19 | CASRPWQGRRGYTF | TGTGCCAGTAGACCTTGGCAGGGGCGGCGTGGCTACACCTTC
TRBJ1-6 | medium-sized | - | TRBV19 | CASSTQNSPLHF | TGTGCCAGTAGTACCCAGAATTCACCCCTCCACTTT
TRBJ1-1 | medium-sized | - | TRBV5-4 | CASSLGGTPTEAFF | TGTGCCAGCAGCTTGGGGGGGACCCCCACTGAAGCTTTCTTT
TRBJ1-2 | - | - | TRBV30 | CAWRGTTNYGYTF | TGTGCCTGGAGGGGGACAACGAACTATGGCTACACCTTC
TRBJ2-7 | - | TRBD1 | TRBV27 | CASSLSTGESEQYF | TGTGCCAGCAGTTTATCAACAGGGGAGAGCGAGCAGTACTTC
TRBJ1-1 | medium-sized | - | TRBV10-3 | CAISEARDTEAFF | TGTGCCATCAGTGAGGCCAGGGATACTGAAGCTTTCTTT
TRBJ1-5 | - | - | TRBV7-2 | CASSLDAGGQPQHF | TGTGCCAGCAGCTTAGATGCGGGAGGCCAGCCCCAGCATTTT
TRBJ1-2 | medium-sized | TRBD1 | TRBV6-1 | CAIGTGVNYGYTF | TGTGCCATCGGGACAGGAGTTAACTATGGCTACACCTTC
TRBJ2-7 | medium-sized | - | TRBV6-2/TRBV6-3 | CASSYSTEGEQYF | TGTGCCAGCAGTTACTCGACTGAGGGCGAGCAGTACTTC
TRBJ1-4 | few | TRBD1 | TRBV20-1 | CSARDNRGSEKLFF | TGCAGTGCTAGAGATAACAGGGGCAGTGAAAAACTGTTTTTT
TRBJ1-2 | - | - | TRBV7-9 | CASSLAGTANCGYTF | TGTGCCAGCAGCTTAGCGGGAACAGCTAACTGTGGCTACACCTTC
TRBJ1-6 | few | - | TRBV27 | CASSLNGPNNSPLHF | TGTGCCAGCAGTTTAAATGGCCCTAATAATTCACCCCTCCACTTT
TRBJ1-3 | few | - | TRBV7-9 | CASSLVGPRDTIYF | TGTGCCAGCAGCTTAGTTGGCCCGAGGGACACCATATATTTT
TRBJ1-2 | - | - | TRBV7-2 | CASSPPWGGYTF | TGTGCCAGCAGCCCGCCGTGGGGAGGCTACACCTTC
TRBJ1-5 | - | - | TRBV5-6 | CASSLGDTYQPQHF | TGTGCCAGCAGCTTGGGGGACACCTATCAGCCCCAGCATTTT
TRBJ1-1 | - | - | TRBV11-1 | CASSPTLNTEAFF | TGTGCCAGCAGTCCTACCTTGAACACTGAAGCTTTCTTT
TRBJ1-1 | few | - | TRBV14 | CASSPGSYTEAFF | TGTGCCAGCAGTCCGGGCTCTTACACTGAAGCTTTCTTT
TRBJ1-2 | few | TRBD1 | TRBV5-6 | CASNAWGQRNYGYTF | TGTGCCAGCAACGCCTGGGGACAGCGAAACTATGGCTACACCTTC
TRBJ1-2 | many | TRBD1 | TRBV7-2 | CASSLDRAKFTF | TGTGCCAGCAGCCTTGACAGGGCCAAGTTCACCTTC
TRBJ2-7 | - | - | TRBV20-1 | CSAPTMVSYEQYF | TGCAGTGCGCCAACGATGGTCTCCTACGAGCAGTACTTC
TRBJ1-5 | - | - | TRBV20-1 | CSAPDTRGGDQPQHF | TGCAGTGCCCCCGACACGAGGGGGGGCGATCAGCCCCAGCATTTT
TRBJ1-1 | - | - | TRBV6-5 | CASGDQGYAFF | TGTGCCAGCGGGGACCAGGGGTACGCTTTCTTT
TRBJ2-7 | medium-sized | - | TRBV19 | CASKRQFSSYEQYF | TGTGCCAGTAAGAGGCAGTTTAGCTCCTACGAGCAGTACTTC